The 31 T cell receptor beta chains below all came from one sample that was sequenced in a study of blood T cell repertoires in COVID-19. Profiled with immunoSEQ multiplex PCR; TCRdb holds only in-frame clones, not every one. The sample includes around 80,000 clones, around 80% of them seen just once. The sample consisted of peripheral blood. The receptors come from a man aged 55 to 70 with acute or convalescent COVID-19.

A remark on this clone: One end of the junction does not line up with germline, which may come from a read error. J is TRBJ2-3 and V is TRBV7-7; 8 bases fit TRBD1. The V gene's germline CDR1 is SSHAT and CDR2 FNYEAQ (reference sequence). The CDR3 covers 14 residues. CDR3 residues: CASSLTGGRDTQYF. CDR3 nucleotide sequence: TGTGCTAGCAGTTTAACAGGGGGAAGAGATACGCAGTATTTT.

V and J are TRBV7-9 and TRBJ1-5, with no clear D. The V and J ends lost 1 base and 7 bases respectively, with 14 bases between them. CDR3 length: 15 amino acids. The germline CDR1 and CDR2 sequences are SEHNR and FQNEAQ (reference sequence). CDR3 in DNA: TGTGCCAGCAGCTTAGGCGGCAGCATCTTACAGCCCCAGCATTTT. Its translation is CASSLGGSILQPQHF.

The CDR3 sequence is CASSASQGPYEQYF. The CDR3, as DNA: TGTGCCAGCTCAGCTTCACAGGGCCCCTACGAGCAGTACTTC. This chain connects TRBV18 to TRBJ2-7, with D possibly TRBD1 on 6 matching bases. Trimming removed 5 bases at V and 2 bases at J, with 13 bases between. The CDR3 runs 14 residues. Germline V lookup: CDR1 KGHSH, CDR2 LQKENI.

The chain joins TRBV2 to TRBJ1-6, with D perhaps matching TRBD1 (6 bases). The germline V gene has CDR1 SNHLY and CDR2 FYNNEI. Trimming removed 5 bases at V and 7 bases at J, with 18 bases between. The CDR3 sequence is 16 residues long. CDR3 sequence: CASSITGRGTNSPLHF. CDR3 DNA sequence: TGTGCCAGCAGTATTACAGGGCGCGGTACCAATTCACCCCTCCACTTT.

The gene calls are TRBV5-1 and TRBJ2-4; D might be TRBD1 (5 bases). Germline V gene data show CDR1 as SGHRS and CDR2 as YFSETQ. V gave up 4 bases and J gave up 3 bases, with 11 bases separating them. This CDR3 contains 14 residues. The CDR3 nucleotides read TGCGCCAGCAGCCGGCCGACAGACAAAAACATTCAGTACTTC. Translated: CASSRPTDKNIQYF.

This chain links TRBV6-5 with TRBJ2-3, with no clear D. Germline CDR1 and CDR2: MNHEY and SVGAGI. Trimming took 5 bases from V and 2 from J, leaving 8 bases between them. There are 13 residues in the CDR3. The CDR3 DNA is TGTGCCAGCAGTCACTTAAACACAGATACGCAGTATTTT. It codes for CASSHLNTDTQYF.

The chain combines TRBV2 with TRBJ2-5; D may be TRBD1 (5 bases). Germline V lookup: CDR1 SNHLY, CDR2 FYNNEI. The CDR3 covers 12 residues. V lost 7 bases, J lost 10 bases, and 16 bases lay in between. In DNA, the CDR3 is TGTGCCAGCACGCAACCTAAGGGGCTCCAGTACTTC. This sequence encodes CASTQPKGLQYF.

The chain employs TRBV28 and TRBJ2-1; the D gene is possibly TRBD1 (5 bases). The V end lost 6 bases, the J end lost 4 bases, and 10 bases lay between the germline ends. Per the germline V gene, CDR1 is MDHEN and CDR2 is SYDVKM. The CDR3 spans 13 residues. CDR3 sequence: CASRQAWYNEQFF. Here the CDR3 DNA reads TGTGCCAGCAGACAGGCCTGGTACAATGAGCAGTTCTTC.

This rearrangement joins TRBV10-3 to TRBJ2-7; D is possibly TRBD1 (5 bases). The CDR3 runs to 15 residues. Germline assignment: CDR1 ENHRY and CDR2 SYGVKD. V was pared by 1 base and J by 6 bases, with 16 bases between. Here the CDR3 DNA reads TGTGCCATCAGTGAGTGGGCAGGGAAAACACCCGAGCAGTACTTC. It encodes CAISEWAGKTPEQYF.

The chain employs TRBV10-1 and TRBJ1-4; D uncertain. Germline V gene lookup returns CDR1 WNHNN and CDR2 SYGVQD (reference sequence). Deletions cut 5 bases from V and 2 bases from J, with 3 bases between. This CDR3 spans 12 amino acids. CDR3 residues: CASSSTNEKLFF. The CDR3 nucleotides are TGCGCCAGCAGTTCTACTAATGAAAAACTGTTTTTT.

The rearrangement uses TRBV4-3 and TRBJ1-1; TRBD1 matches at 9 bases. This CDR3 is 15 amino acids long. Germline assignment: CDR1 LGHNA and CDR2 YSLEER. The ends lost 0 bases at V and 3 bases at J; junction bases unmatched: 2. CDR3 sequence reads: CASSQDTGGYTEAFF. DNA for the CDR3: TGCGCCAGCAGCCAAGATACAGGGGGCTACACTGAAGCTTTCTTT.

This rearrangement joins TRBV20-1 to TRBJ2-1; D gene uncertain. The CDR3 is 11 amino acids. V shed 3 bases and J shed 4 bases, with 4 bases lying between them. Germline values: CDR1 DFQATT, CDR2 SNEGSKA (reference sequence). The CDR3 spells CSASPYNEQFF. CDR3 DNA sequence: TGCAGTGCTAGCCCTTACAATGAGCAGTTCTTC.

CDR3 DNA: TGTGCCAGCAGCACCGGGACTTACCGGTCCGAGCAGTACTTC. Its translation: CASSTGTYRSEQYF. This chain connects TRBV7-9 to TRBJ2-7; possible D gene TRBD2, 6 bases. Germline V gene data show CDR1 as SEHNR and CDR2 as FQNEAQ (reference sequence). The V and J ends lost 5 bases and 6 bases respectively, with 17 bases between them. There are 14 residues in the CDR3.

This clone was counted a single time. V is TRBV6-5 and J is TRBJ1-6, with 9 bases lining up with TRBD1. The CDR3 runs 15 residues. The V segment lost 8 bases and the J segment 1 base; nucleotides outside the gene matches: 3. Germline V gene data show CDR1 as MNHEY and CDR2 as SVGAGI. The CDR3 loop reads CASRDRGSYNSPLHF. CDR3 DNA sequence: TGTGCCAGCCGAGACAGGGGGTCCTATAATTCACCCCTCCACTTT.

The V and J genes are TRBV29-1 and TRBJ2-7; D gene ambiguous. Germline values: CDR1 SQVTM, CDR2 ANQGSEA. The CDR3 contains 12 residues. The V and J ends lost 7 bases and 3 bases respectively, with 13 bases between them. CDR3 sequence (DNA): TGCAGCGCCCTATTTCCCGGCTACGAGCAGTACTTC. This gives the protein CSALFPGYEQYF.

The CDR3 sequence is CASSEASQALHF. CDR3 DNA: TGTGCCAGCAGCGAAGCGTCACAAGCCCTCCACTTT. V usage is TRBV27 and J usage is TRBJ1-6, with D hard to call. The CDR3 sequence is 12 residues long. Trimming removed 6 bases at V and 14 bases at J, with 14 bases between. Germline V gives CDR1 MNHEY, CDR2 SMNVEV (reference sequence).

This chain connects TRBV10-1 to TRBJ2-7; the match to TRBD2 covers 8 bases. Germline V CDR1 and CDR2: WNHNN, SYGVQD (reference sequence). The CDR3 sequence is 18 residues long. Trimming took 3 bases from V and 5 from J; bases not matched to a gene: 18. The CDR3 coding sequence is TGCGCCAGCAGTGAAGCTTGGGCGGGAGGCCCAGTATTCAACGAGCAGTACTTC. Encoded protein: CASSEAWAGGPVFNEQYF.

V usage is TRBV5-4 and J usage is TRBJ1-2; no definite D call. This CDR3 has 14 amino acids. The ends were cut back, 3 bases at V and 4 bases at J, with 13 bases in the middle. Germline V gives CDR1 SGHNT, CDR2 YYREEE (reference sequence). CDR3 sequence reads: CASSSGEGGYGYTF. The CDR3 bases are TGTGCCAGCAGCTCAGGAGAGGGCGGCTATGGCTACACCTTC.

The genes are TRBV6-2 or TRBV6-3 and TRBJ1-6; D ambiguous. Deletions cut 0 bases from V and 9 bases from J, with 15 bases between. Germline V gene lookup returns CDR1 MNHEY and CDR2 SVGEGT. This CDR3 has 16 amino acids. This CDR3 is CASSYSLGRGTSPLHF. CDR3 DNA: TGTGCCAGCAGTTACTCGCTCGGACGGGGAACTTCACCCCTCCACTTT.

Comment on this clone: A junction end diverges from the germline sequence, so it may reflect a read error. This chain's CDR3 is CASSQEARGQPQHF. DNA of the CDR3: TGCGCCAGCAGTCAAGAAGCAAGAGGACAGCCCCAGCATTTT. V and J are TRBV4-3 and TRBJ1-5, with unresolved D. The CDR3 runs to 14 residues. Germline V gene data show CDR1 as LGHNA and CDR2 as YSLEER.

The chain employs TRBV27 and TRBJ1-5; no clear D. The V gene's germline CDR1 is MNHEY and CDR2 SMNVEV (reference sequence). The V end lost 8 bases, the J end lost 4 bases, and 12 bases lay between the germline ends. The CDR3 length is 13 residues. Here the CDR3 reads CASRYRENQPQHF. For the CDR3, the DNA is TGTGCCAGCCGATACCGGGAGAATCAGCCCCAGCATTTT.

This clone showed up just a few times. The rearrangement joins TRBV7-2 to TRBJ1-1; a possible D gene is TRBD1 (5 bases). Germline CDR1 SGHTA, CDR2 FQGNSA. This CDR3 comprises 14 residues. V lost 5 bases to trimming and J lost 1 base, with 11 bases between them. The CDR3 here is CASSSGGSNTEAFF. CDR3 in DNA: TGTGCCAGCAGCAGCGGGGGTTCGAACACTGAAGCTTTCTTT.

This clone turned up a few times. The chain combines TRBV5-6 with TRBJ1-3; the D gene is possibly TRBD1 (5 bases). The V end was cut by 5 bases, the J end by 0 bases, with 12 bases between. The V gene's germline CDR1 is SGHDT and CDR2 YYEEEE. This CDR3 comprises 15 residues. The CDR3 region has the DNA TGTGCCAGCAGGCGACAGTTTTCCTCTGGAAACACCATATATTTT. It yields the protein CASRRQFSSGNTIYF. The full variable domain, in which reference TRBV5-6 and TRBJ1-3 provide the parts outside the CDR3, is DAGVTQSPTHLIKTRGQQVTLRCSPKSGHDTVSWYQQALGQGPQFIFQYYEEEERQRGNFPDRFSGHQFPNYSSELNVNALLLGDSALYLCASRRQFSSGNTIYFGEGSWLTVV.

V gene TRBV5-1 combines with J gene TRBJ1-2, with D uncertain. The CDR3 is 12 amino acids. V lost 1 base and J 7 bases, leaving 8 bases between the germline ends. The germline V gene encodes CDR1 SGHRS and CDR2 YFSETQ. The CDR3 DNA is TGCGCCAGCAGCTTGTTATCTTCTGGCTACACCTTC. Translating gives CASSLLSSGYTF.

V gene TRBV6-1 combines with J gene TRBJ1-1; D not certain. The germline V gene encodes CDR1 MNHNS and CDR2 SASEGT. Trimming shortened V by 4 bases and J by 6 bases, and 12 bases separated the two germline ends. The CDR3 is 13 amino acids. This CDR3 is CASSGASLSEAFF. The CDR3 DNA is TGTGCCAGCAGTGGAGCCAGTTTATCTGAAGCTTTCTTT.

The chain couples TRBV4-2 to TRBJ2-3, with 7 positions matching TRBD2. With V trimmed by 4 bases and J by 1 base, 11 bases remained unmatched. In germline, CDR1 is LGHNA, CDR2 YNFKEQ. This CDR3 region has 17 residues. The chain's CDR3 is CASSREVGRGGTDTQYF. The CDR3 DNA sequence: TGTGCCAGCAGCCGCGAAGTAGGACGGGGGGGCACAGATACGCAGTATTTT.

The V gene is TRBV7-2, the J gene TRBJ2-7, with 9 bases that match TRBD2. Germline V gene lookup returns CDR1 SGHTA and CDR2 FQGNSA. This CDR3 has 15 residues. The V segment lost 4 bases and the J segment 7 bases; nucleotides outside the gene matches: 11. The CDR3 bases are TGTGCCAGCAGCTGGGATAGCGGGAGTTTACGGGAGCAGTACTTC. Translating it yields CASSWDSGSLREQYF.

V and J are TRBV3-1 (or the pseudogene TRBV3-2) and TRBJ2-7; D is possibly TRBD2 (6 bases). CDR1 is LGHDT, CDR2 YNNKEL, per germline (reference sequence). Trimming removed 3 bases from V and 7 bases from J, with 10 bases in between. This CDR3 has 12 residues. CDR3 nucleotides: TGTGCCAGCAGCCAGGAGGGAAGAGAGCAGTACTTC. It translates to CASSQEGREQYF.

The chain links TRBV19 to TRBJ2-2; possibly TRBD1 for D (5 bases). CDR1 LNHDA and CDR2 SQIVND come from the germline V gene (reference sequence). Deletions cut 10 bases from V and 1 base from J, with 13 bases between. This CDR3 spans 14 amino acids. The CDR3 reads CATLGQGNTGELFF. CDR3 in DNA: TGTGCCACTCTAGGGCAGGGGAACACCGGGGAGCTGTTTTTT.

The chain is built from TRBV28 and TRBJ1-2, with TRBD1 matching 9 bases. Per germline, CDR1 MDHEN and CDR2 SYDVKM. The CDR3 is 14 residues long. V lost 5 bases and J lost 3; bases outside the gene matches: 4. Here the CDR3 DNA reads TGTGCCAGCAGTACCACAGGGGGCCACTATGGCTACACCTTC. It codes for CASSTTGGHYGYTF.

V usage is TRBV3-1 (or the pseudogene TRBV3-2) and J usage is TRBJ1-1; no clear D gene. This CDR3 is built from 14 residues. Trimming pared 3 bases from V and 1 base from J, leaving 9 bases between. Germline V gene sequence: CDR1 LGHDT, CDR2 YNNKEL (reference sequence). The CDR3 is CASSHRKGNTEAFF. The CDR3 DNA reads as TGTGCCAGCAGCCACAGGAAAGGGAACACTGAAGCTTTCTTT.